One and the same sample provided the 13 T cell receptor beta chains below, sequenced in a study of blood T cells in healthy people across ages. With a J-beta primer mix and a sample-barcoded 5' primer, a second PCR ran about 7 to 12 cycles. TCRdb redid the calling of the 5' RACE reads with MiXCR, one entry per CDR3 protein. This table holds approximately 810,000 distinct CDR3 sequences, roughly 26% found once. Input material: blood. These receptor sequences come from a woman older than 75 in good health.

This clonotype was seen at least ten times. The gene calls are TRBV20-1 and TRBJ2-3; D gene uncertain. The CDR3 has 14 residues. The germline V gene has CDR1 DFQATT and CDR2 SNEGSKA (reference sequence). V lost 6 bases to trimming and J lost 4 bases, with 17 bases between them. CDR3 sequence reads: CSAPAGVGSDTQYF. CDR3 in DNA: TGCAGTGCGCCGGCCGGAGTCGGGTCAGATACGCAGTATTTT.

This clonotype was counted only a few times. A single base separates this from a much larger clone, so it may be a read error. The CDR3 protein is CASRPTGNYGCTF. The CDR3, as DNA: TGTGCCAGCAGGCCCACAGGGAACTATGGCTGCACCTTC. V gene TRBV12-3 or TRBV12-4 combines with J gene TRBJ1-2, with D perhaps TRBD1 (6 bases). The CDR3 is 13 amino acids.

This clonotype was seen at least ten times. The rearrangement uses TRBV5-1 and TRBJ2-1; 14 nucleotides line up with TRBD2. The CDR3 spans 15 residues. Germline CDR1 SGHRS, CDR2 YFSETQ. The J segment lost 6 bases and the V segment lost 5 bases, leaving 4 bases of the junction unmatched. As DNA, the CDR3 is TGCGCCAGCAGACGGACTAGCGGGGGGACCAATGAGCAGTTCTTC. It specifies CASRRTSGGTNEQFF.

Regarding this clonotype: A read error may produce the germline difference seen at one junction end. The rearrangement uses TRBV3-1 and TRBJ2-4; D uncertain. In germline, CDR1 is LGHDT, CDR2 YNNKEL (reference sequence). The CDR3 contains 16 residues. CDR3 protein: CASSQDLRPIGNIQYF. The CDR3 nucleotides are TGTGCCAGCAGCCAAGATCTCCGCCCTATAGGAAACATCCAGTACTTC.

This clonotype has more than one count but fewer than ten. The chain has TRBV20-1 and TRBJ1-5; no clear D gene. Trimming left V 0 bases short and J 3 bases short, with 12 bases between. The CDR3 is 15 amino acids. CDR1 DFQATT and CDR2 SNEGSKA come from the germline V gene (reference sequence). The CDR3 sequence: CSARDDARSNQPQHF. CDR3 in DNA: TGCAGTGCTAGAGATGACGCCAGATCCAATCAGCCCCAGCATTTT.

This clonotype was seen repeatedly, ten times or more. The gene calls are TRBV7-2 and TRBJ2-7, with TRBD1 matching over 7 bases. Looked up from germline, CDR1 is SGHTA and CDR2 is FQGNSA. The CDR3 runs 15 residues. J lost 4 bases, V lost 5 bases, and 11 bases had no gene match. CDR3 amino acids: CASSLRQTGLYEQYF. The CDR3 DNA reads as TGTGCCAGCAGCCTACGCCAGACAGGGTTATACGAGCAGTACTTC.

This clonotype was recorded at least ten times. The genes are TRBV20-1 and TRBJ2-1, with 8 nucleotides matching TRBD2. This CDR3 comprises 16 residues. With V trimmed by 1 base and J by 2 bases, 7 bases remained unmatched. CDR1 and CDR2 from the germline V gene are DFQATT and SNEGSKA (reference sequence). CDR3 loop: CSARVGGRGAYNEQFF. CDR3 in DNA: TGCAGTGCTAGAGTTGGGGGGCGGGGGGCCTACAATGAGCAGTTCTTC.

This clonotype appeared many times. The chain links TRBV7-2 to TRBJ2-1; 8 bases align to TRBD2. The CDR3 is 14 amino acids. Looked up from germline, CDR1 is SGHTA and CDR2 is FQGNSA. V lost 4 bases to trimming and J lost 5 bases; unmatched junction nucleotides: 4. The CDR3 DNA sequence: TGTGCCAGCAGCTCAGCGGGGGCCCACAATGAGCAGTTCTTC. Protein: CASSSAGAHNEQFF.

This clonotype turned up a few times. This chain connects TRBV12-3 or TRBV12-4 to TRBJ2-3, with TRBD2 identical over 14 bases. J was trimmed by 4 bases and V by 5 bases; bases with no gene match: 8. CDR3 size: 17 residues. As DNA, the CDR3 is TGTGCCAGCAGTCGACTAGCGGGGGGGCGGGCGTCAGATACGCAGTATTTT. This sequence encodes CASSRLAGGRASDTQYF.

Note on this clonotype: A junction end diverges from the germline sequence, so it may reflect a read error. The chain uses TRBV7-9 and TRBJ2-2, with TRBD1 as a possible D gene (6 bases). The CDR3 length is 16 residues. Germline lookup yields CDR1 SEHNR and CDR2 FQNEAQ (reference sequence). CDR3: CASSSWDNPKTGELFF. The CDR3 DNA reads as TGTGCCAGCAGCTCCTGGGACAACCCGAAAACCGGGGAGCTGTTTTTT.

In this sample, this clonotype turned up many times. V gene TRBV9 combines with J gene TRBJ2-1; D may match TRBD1 or TRBD2 (5 bases each). The CDR3 sequence is 15 residues long. The V gene lost 5 bases and the J gene lost 8 bases, with 20 bases spanning the gap. Germline CDR1 is SGDLS and CDR2 is YYNGEE. The CDR3 DNA sequence: TGTGCCAGCAGACCCCGGGACGGAGCCCTTTATGAGCAGTTCTTC. This gives the protein CASRPRDGALYEQFF.

Note on this clonotype: A much larger clone lies one base from this, so it may be a read error. This chain links TRBV7-9 with TRBJ2-5; 9 bases are a match to TRBD1. The V segment lost 10 bases and the J segment 10 bases; nucleotides outside the gene matches: 16. Per the germline V gene, CDR1 is SEHNR and CDR2 is FQNEAQ (reference sequence). The length of the CDR3 is 14 residues. CDR3 sequence: CATHTGGVGKIQYF. CDR3 coding DNA: TGTGCCACCCATACAGGGGGCGTTGGGAAGATCCAGTACTTC.

This clonotype was seen a handful of times. The V gene is TRBV21-1, the J gene TRBJ1-1; TRBD1, the table's D call, was not compared with the DNA. TRBV21-1 is a known pseudogene. The CDR3 extends over 14 amino acids. CDR3: CASSKNRGHTEAFF. CDR3 in DNA: TGTGCCAGCAGCAAAAACAGGGGGCACACTGAAGCTTTCTTT.